The 14 T cell receptor beta chains presented below share a single source sample, sequenced in a study of ipilimumab plus nivolumab after autologous stem cell transplantation. Produced via immunoSEQ multiplex PCR; TCRdb's table is partial and in-frame only. Here the sample spans some 25,000 clones, just over 85% being singletons. Sequences were derived from PBMCs, sampled in a trial of ipilimumab plus nivolumab as post-transplant consolidation. The receptors were gathered from a male donor with diffuse large B-cell lymphoma.

The chain uses TRBV19 and TRBJ2-5, with D perhaps assigned TRBD1 or TRBD2 (5 bases each). The CDR3 sequence is 14 residues long. Trimming pared 5 bases from V and 4 bases from J, leaving 14 bases between. Germline-derived CDR1 and CDR2 are LNHDA and SQIVND (reference sequence). CDR3 nucleotide sequence: TGTGCCAGTAGTCCCACCCGGGACCCAGAGACCCAGTACTTC. Protein sequence: CASSPTRDPETQYF.

V and J are TRBV2 and TRBJ2-3; possible D gene TRBD1, 6 bases. Trimming removed 10 bases from V and 0 bases from J, with 17 bases in between. CDR1 SNHLY and CDR2 FYNNEI come from the germline V gene. CDR3 length equals 15 residues. For the CDR3, the DNA is TGTGCCACCTCCCCCGGGACAACTAGCACAGATACGCAGTATTTT. Translated, it gives CATSPGTTSTDTQYF.

This clone came up a few times. The CDR3 coding sequence is TGTGCCAGCAGCTCCCGAGGGGGATACCAAGAGACCCAGTACTTC. Its protein product is CASSSRGGYQETQYF. The rearrangement joins TRBV11-2 to TRBJ2-5, with a possible D match to TRBD1 (6 bases). The germline V and J ends were trimmed by 4 bases and 0 bases, with 12 bases remaining between them. The CDR3 spans 15 residues. Per the germline V gene, CDR1 is SGHAT and CDR2 is FQNNGV.

This clone is classed as medium-sized. The chain couples TRBV7-9 to TRBJ2-7; 11 bases line up with TRBD1. Losses at the gene ends were 4 bases for V and 3 bases for J; bases not matched to a gene: 5. Germline V lookup: CDR1 SEHNR, CDR2 FQNEAQ (reference sequence). This CDR3 is 15 amino acids long. The CDR3, as DNA: TGTGCCAGCAGCTCACCGGGACAGGGGGTCTACGAGCAGTACTTC. Encoded protein: CASSSPGQGVYEQYF.

Notes on this clone: Its ends do not fully match the called genes, so a read error is possible. This chain uses TRBV9 with TRBJ2-3, with 7 bases aligning to TRBD1. Germline V gives CDR1 SGDLS, CDR2 YYNGEE. The CDR3 has 14 amino acids. The CDR3 is CASSEGGRTGTQYF. The CDR3 DNA reads as TGTGCCAGCAGCGAAGGGGGCCGCACAGGTACGCAGTATTTT.

Notes on this clone: One junction end does not reproduce the germline sequence, and a read error may be involved. The V gene is TRBV6-1, the J gene TRBJ2-3; unclear D gene. Per germline, CDR1 MNHNS and CDR2 SASEGT. The CDR3 consists of 13 residues. CDR3 loop: CASREDSLDTQYF. DNA for the CDR3: TGTGCCAGCAGGGAAGACTCCCTAGATACGCAGTATTTT.

The chain couples TRBV18 to TRBJ2-3; maybe TRBD2 (6 bases). Germline CDR1 reads KGHSH; CDR2 reads LQKENI. The V end lost 2 bases, the J end lost 1 base, and 10 bases lay between the germline ends. The CDR3 loop spans 15 amino acids. This chain's CDR3 is CASSPSASGTDTQYF. DNA of the CDR3: TGTGCCAGCTCACCATCGGCTAGCGGCACAGATACGCAGTATTTT.

V gene TRBV5-1 combines with J gene TRBJ2-2; 7 bases are a match to TRBD2. The CDR3 runs to 16 residues. V gave up 0 bases and J gave up 0 bases; unmatched junction bases: 2. Germline V gene sequence: CDR1 SGHRS, CDR2 YFSETQ. CDR3 nucleotide sequence: TGCGCCAGCAGCTTGGGAAGCGGGGCGAACACCGGGGAGCTGTTTTTT. This encodes CASSLGSGANTGELFF.

This clone turned up a few times. The chain has TRBV6-5 and TRBJ1-4, with TRBD1 identical over 10 bases. The junction had 5 bases not matched to a gene; V was cut back by 2 bases and J by 8 bases. Per germline, CDR1 MNHEY and CDR2 SVGAGI. This CDR3 region has 15 residues. CDR3 coding DNA: TGTGCCAGCAGTTACGGACAGGGGGAAGAAGAAAAACTGTTTTTT. Translated, it gives CASSYGQGEEEKLFF.

This clone appeared a single time. The J gene is TRBJ2-6, the V gene TRBV9; unclear D gene. The germline gives CDR1 SGDLS, CDR2 YYNGEE. The CDR3 consists of 15 residues. Trimming pared 0 bases from V and 0 bases from J, leaving 4 bases between. CDR3 sequence (DNA): TGTGCCAGCAGCGTAGCGGGCTCTGGGGCCAACGTCCTGACTTTC. Amino acids: CASSVAGSGANVLTF.

This rearrangement joins TRBV5-1 to TRBJ2-3, with a weak D call TRBD2 (6 bases). The CDR3 runs to 14 residues. Germline V gene data show CDR1 as SGHRS and CDR2 as YFSETQ. The ends were cut back, 0 bases at V and 6 bases at J, with 11 bases in the middle. The CDR3: CASSLAGGWDTQYF. The CDR3 DNA sequence: TGCGCCAGCAGCTTGGCCGGGGGTTGGGATACGCAGTATTTT.

This chain links TRBV7-8 with TRBJ1-4; D unresolved. V gave up 5 bases and J gave up 0 bases, with 10 bases separating them. Germline V gives CDR1 SGHVS, CDR2 FQNEAQ. CDR3 size: 15 residues. The CDR3 region has the DNA TGTGCCAGCAGCCGGACGGTTGCAACTAATGAAAAACTGTTTTTT. The encoded protein is CASSRTVATNEKLFF.

This chain uses TRBV4-1 with TRBJ2-7; 8 bases are shared with TRBD1. The J segment lost 1 base and the V segment lost 1 base, leaving 3 bases of the junction unmatched. The CDR3 is made up of 15 amino acids. Germline CDR1 reads MGHRA; CDR2 reads YSYEKL. This chain's CDR3 is CASSQGTGLSYEQYF. The CDR3 bases are TGCGCCAGCAGCCAAGGGACAGGGTTATCCTACGAGCAGTACTTC.

In its sample, this clone was seen a few times. This chain uses TRBV7-6 with TRBJ1-5; D remains unclear. Germline assignment: CDR1 SGHVS and CDR2 FNYEAQ. Trimming removed 2 bases from V and 9 bases from J, with 11 bases in between. This CDR3 region has 13 residues. In DNA, the CDR3 is TGTGCCAGCAGCTTAAGCGTCGGCGGGCCCCAGCATTTT. Its protein is CASSLSVGGPQHF.